This T cell receptor beta chain stems from a study of PD-L1 blockade in urothelial cancer. Study overall: The median T cell count in blood samples was around 150,000.

The assay was immunoSEQ multiplex PCR, and TCRdb's table has in-frame clones only and misses some. The sample lists roughly 50,000 clones; 60% to 85% were seen once. Each patient contributed between 1 and 8 total time points of blood mononuclear cells, pretreatment and during treatment. This CDR3 contains 16 residues. Looked up from germline, CDR1 is SGHNT and CDR2 is YENEEA. Trimming pared 4 bases from V and 4 bases from J, leaving 19 bases between. The gene calls are TRBV11-3 and TRBJ1-1, with D uncertain. The TCR comes from a man between 65 and 80 years old with urothelial cancer. The sequenced sample was PBMCs, obtained around atezolizumab (anti-PD-L1) treatment. The CDR3 spells CASSSGEGAASTEAFF. In DNA form, the CDR3 reads TGTGCCAGCAGCTCCGGGGAGGGAGCGGCGAGCACTGAAGCTTTCTTT.